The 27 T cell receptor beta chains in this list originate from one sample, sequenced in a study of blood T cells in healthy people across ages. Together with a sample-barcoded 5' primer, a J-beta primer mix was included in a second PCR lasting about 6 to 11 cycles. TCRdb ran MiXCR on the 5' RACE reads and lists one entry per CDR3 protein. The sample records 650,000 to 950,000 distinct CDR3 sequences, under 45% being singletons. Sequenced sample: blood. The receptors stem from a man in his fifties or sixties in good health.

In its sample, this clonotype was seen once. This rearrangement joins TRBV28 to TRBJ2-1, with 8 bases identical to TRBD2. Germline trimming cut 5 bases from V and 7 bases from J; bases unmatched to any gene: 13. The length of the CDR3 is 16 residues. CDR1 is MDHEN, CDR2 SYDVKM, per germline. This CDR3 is CASSVYSGEIVNEQFF. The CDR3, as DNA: TGTGCCAGCAGTGTATATAGCGGGGAAATCGTAAATGAGCAGTTCTTC.

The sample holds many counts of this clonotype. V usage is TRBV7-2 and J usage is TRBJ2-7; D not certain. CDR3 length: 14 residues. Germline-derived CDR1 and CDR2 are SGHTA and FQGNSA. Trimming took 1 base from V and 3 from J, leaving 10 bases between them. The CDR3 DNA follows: TGTGCCAGCAGCTTAGAACTGGTCGGCTACGAGCAGTACTTC. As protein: CASSLELVGYEQYF.

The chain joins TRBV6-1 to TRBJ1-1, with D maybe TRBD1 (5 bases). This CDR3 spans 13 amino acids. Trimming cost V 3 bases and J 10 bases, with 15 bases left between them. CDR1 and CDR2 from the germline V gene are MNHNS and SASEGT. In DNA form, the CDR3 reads TGTGCCAGCAGTGAGACGCGGGGCTTGCGAGCTTTCTTT. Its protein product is CASSETRGLRAFF.

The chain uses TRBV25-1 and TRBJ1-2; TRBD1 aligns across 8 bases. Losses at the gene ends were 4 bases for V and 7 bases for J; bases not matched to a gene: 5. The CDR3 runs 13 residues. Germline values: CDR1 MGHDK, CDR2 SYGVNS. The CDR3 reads CASSVAGGGGYTF. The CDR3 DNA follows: TGTGCCAGCAGTGTAGCAGGGGGCGGTGGCTACACCTTC.

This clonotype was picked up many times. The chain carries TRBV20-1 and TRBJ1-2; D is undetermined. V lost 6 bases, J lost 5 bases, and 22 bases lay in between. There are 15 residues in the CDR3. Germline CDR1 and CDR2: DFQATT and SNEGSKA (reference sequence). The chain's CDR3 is CSAPIRSRVGYGYTF. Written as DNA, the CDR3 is TGCAGTGCGCCAATCCGATCAAGGGTCGGGTATGGCTACACCTTC.

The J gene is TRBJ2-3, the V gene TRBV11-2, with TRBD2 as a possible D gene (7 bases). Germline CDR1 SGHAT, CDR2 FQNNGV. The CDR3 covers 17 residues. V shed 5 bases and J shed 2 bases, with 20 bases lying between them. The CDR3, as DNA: TGTGCCAGCAGCATCCTCCAGGGACGGGGGGCCACAGATACGCAGTATTTT. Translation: CASSILQGRGATDTQYF.

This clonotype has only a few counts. The CDR3 DNA follows: TGTGCCAGCAGAGACTCGGGGGGGGGCGCCCCCTCCTATGGCTACACCTTC. Its translation: CASRDSGGGAPSYGYTF. V gene TRBV6-5 combines with J gene TRBJ1-2, with D maybe TRBD1 (6 bases). Germline values: CDR1 MNHEY, CDR2 SVGAGI. Between the trimmed V and J ends, which lost 6 bases and 4 bases, there was a span of 24 bases. CDR3 length: 17 amino acids.

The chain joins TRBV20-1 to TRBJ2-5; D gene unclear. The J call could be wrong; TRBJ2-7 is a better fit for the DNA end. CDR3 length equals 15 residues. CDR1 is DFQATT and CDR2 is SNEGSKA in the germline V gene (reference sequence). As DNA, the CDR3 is TGCAGTGCTAGAGACGCCGGATCCATGGCCTACGAGCAGTACTTC. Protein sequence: CSARDAGSMAYEQYF.

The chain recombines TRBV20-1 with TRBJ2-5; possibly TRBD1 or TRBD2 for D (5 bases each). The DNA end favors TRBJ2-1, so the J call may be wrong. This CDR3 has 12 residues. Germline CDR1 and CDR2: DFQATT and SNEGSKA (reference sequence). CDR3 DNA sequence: TGCAGTGCTAGGGGGGACCAAGAGACCCAGTTCTTC. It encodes CSARGDQETQFF.

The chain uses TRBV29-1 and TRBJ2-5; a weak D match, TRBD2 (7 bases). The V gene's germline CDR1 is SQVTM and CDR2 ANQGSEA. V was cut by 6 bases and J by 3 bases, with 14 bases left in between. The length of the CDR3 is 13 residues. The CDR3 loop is CSVGGGRKETQYF. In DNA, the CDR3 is TGCAGCGTGGGAGGGGGGCGTAAAGAGACCCAGTACTTC.

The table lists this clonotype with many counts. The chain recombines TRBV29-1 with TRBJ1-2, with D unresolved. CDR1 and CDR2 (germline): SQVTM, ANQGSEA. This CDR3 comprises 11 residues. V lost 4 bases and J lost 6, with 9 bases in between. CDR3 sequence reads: CSVVTRNGYTF. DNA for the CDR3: TGCAGCGTTGTGACACGGAATGGCTACACCTTC.

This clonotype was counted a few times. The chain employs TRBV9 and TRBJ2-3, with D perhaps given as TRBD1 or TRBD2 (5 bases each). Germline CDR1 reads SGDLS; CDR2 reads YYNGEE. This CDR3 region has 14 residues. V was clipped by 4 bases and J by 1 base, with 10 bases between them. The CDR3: CASSPRDGTDTQYF. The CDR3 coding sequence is TGTGCCAGCAGCCCCCGGGACGGCACAGATACGCAGTATTTT.

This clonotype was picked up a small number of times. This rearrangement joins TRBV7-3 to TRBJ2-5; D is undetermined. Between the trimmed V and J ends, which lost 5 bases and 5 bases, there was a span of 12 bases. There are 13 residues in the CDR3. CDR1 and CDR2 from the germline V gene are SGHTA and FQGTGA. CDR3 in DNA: TGTGCCAGCAGCCCGGGCCCCGCGGAGACCCAGTACTTC. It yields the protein CASSPGPAETQYF.

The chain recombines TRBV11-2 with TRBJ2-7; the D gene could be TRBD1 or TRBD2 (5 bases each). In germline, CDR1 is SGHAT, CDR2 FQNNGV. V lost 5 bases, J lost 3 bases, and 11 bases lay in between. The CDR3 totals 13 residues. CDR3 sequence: CASSRDPNYEQYF. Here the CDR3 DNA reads TGTGCCAGCAGCCGGGACCCCAACTACGAGCAGTACTTC.

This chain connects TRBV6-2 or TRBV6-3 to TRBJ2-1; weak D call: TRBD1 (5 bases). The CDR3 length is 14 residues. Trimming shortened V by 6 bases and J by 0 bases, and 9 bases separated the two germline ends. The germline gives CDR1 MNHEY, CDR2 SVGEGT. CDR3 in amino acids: CASSPTDSYNEQFF. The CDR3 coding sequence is TGTGCCAGCAGCCCGACAGACTCCTACAATGAGCAGTTCTTC.

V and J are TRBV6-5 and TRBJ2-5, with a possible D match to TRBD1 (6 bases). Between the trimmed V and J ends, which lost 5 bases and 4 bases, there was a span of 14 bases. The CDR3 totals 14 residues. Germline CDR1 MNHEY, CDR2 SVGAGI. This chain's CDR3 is CASSPRTDLETQYF. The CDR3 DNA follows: TGTGCCAGCAGTCCCCGGACAGATTTAGAGACCCAGTACTTC.

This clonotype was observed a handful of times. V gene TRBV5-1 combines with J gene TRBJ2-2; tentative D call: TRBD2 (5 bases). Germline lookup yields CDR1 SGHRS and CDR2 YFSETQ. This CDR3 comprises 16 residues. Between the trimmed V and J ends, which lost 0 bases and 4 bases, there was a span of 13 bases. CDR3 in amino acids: CASSLVSAGGTGELFF. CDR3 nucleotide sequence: TGCGCCAGCAGCTTGGTTTCCGCGGGTGGCACCGGGGAGCTGTTTTTT.

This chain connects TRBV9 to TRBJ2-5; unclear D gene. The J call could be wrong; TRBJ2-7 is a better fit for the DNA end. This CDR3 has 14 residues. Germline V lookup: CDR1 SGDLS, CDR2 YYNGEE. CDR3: CASSVGESPYEQYF. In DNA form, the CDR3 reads TGTGCCAGCAGCGTAGGAGAAAGCCCCTACGAGCAGTACTTC.

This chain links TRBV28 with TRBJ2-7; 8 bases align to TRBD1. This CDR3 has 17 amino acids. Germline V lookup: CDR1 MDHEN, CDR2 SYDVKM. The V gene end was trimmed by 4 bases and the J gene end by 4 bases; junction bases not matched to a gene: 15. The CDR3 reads CASSSPLGDRSSYEQYF. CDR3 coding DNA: TGTGCCAGCAGTTCCCCCTTAGGGGACAGGTCCTCTTACGAGCAGTACTTC.

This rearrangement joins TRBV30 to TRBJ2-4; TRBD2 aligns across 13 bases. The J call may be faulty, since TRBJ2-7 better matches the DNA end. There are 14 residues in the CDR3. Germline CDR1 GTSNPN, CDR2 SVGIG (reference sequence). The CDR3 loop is CAWRLAGGAYEQYF. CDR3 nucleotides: TGTGCCTGGAGACTAGCGGGGGGGGCGTACGAGCAGTACTTC.

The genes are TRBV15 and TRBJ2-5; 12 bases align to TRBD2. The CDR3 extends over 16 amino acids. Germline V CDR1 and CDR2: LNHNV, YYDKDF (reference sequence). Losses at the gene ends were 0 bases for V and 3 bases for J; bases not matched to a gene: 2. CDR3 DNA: TGTGCCACCAGCAGAGATCTAGCGGGAGGGAAAGAGACCCAGTACTTC. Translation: CATSRDLAGGKETQYF. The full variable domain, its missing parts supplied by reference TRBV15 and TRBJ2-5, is DAMVIQNPRYQVTQFGKPVTLSCSQTLNHNVMYWYQQKSSQAPKLLFHYYDKDFNNEADTPDNFQSRRPNTSFCFLDIRSPGLGDTAMYLCATSRDLAGGKETQYFGPGTRLLVL.

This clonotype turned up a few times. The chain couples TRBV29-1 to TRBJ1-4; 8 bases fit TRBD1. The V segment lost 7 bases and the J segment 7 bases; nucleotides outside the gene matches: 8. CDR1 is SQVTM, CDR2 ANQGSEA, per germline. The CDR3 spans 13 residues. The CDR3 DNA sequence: TGCAGCGCGATTACAGGGGGGGGTGAAAAACTGTTTTTT. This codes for CSAITGGGEKLFF.

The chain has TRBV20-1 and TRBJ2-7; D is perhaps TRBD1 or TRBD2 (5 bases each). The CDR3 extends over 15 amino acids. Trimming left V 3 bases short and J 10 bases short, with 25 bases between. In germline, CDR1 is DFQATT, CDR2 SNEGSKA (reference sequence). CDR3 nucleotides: TGCAGTGCTAGGGAGGTGACAGTATCCAAGAGGGCCCAGTACTTC. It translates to CSAREVTVSKRAQYF.

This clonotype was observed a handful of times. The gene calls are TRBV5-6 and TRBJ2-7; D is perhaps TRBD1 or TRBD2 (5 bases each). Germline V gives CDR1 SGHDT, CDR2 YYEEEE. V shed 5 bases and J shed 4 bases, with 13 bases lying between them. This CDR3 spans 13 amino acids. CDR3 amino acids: CASRSRGWYEQYF. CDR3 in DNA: TGTGCCAGCAGGTCGAGGGGATGGTACGAGCAGTACTTC.

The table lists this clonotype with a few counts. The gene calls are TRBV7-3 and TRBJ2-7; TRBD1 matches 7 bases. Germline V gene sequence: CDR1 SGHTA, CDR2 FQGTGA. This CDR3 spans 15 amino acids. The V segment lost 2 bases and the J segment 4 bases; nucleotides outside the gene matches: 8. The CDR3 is CASSLFPGQLYEQYF. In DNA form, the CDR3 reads TGTGCCAGCAGCTTATTCCCGGGACAGTTGTACGAGCAGTACTTC.

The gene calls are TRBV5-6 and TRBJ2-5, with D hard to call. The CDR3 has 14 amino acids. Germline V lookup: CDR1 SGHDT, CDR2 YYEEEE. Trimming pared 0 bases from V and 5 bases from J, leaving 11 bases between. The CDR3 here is CASSLAGPSETQYF. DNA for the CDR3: TGTGCCAGCAGCTTGGCTGGACCCTCTGAGACCCAGTACTTC. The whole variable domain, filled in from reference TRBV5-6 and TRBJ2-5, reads DAGVTQSPTHLIKTRGQQVTLRCSPKSGHDTVSWYQQALGQGPQFIFQYYEEEERQRGNFPDRFSGHQFPNYSSELNVNALLLGDSALYLCASSLAGPSETQYFGPGTRLLVL.

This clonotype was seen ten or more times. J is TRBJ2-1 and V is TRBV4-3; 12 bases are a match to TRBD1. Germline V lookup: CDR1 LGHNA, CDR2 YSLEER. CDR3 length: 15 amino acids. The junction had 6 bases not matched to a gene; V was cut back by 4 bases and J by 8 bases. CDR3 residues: CASSPAGTGGYEQFF. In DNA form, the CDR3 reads TGCGCCAGCAGCCCCGCCGGGACAGGGGGCTATGAGCAGTTCTTC.